This is a list of T cell receptor beta chains from one sample in a study of shared clonotypes between healthy human individuals. Generated by immunoSEQ multiplex PCR, the TCRdb table keeps only in-frame clones and is missing some. The table records 760,000 or so clones, about 97% of them present only once. Sequenced material: naive CD8+ T cells sorted from blood. The receptors here all came from a man between 25 and 39 years old in good health. The CDR3 runs from the conserved cysteine through the conserved F or W. A D gene is named only where the DNA matches it firmly. Expanded clones get a size class; other rows say once, few or many, or leave the size out.

DNA: TGTGCCAGTAGTAGTGGCGTTCAGCCCCAGCATTTT
CDR3: CASSSGVQPQHF
J: TRBJ1-5
size: NA
D: NA
V: TRBV19

DNA: TGCAGCGTCCAACAGGGATACTATGGCTACACCTTC
CDR3: CSVQQGYYGYTF
J: TRBJ1-2
size: once
D: NA
V: TRBV29-1

DNA: TGTGCCAGCAGGAAACAGGTTGCTCTTGCCTACGAGCAGTACTTC
CDR3: CASRKQVALAYEQYF
J: TRBJ2-7
size: once
D: NA
V: TRBV6-1

DNA: TGTGCCAGCAGCCCCATGGGTAGCGGAGGGACTAGCACAGATACGCAGTATTTT
CDR3: CASSPMGSGGTSTDTQYF
J: TRBJ2-3
size: NA
D: NA
V: TRBV7-8

DNA: TGTGCCAGCAGCTTTTTGTCCGGGACTAGCGGCTACGAGCAGTACTTC
CDR3: CASSFLSGTSGYEQYF
J: TRBJ2-7
size: NA
D: TRBD2
V: TRBV7-9

DNA: TGTGCCAGCAGGGCATTTGCAACTAATGAAAAACTGTTTTTT
CDR3: CASRAFATNEKLFF
J: TRBJ1-4
size: NA
D: NA
V: TRBV27

DNA: TGTGCCAGCAGCGGTGGACTTGGCTATGGCTACACCTTC
CDR3: CASSGGLGYGYTF
J: TRBJ1-2
size: NA
D: NA
V: TRBV5-6

DNA: TGCGCCAGCAGCTTGGAGACCTCCTACGAGCAGTACTTC
CDR3: CASSLETSYEQYF
J: TRBJ2-7
size: once
D: NA
V: TRBV5-1

DNA: TGCGCCAGCAGTGAGTCGAGAAGGGATCCCGGGTCAGATACGCAGTATTTT
CDR3: CASSESRRDPGSDTQYF
J: TRBJ2-3
size: NA
D: NA
V: TRBV10-2

DNA: TGTGCCAGCAGTGGCCGGGACAATCATGCCTACGAGCAGTACTTC
CDR3: CASSGRDNHAYEQYF
J: TRBJ2-7
size: NA
D: NA
V: TRBV2

DNA: TGTGCCAGCAGCGTAGCTACAGGGGTGAACACTGAAGCTTTCTTT
CDR3: CASSVATGVNTEAFF
J: TRBJ1-1
size: NA
D: TRBD1
V: TRBV9

DNA: TGCGCCAGCAGCTCGACTAGCGCATCCTACAATGAGCAGTTCTTC
CDR3: CASSSTSASYNEQFF
J: TRBJ2-1
size: NA
D: TRBD2
V: TRBV5-1

DNA: TGTGCCAGCAGCCAAGGGAGGTGGGGCCTCGAGCAGTACTTC
CDR3: CASSQGRWGLEQYF
J: TRBJ2-7
size: NA
D: NA
V: TRBV14

DNA: TGTGCCACCAGGAGGGCGGGAATCTACGAGCAGTACTTC
CDR3: CATRRAGIYEQYF
J: TRBJ2-7
size: NA
D: NA
V: TRBV15

DNA: TGCGCCAGCAGCGCAACAGGGGCGGGGAACACTGAAGCTTTCTTT
CDR3: CASSATGAGNTEAFF
J: TRBJ1-1
size: NA
D: TRBD1
V: TRBV5-1

DNA: TGTGCCAGCAGCTCCAAGACGGATACGCAGTATTTT
CDR3: CASSSKTDTQYF
J: TRBJ2-3
size: NA
D: NA
V: TRBV7-9

DNA: TGTGCCAGCAGCTTAGCCGACAGGGTGAACGAGCAGTACTTC
CDR3: CASSLADRVNEQYF
J: TRBJ2-7
size: NA
D: TRBD1
V: TRBV7-9

DNA: TGTGCCAGCAGCCAGGGACTAGCGTTTAGCACAGATACGCAGTATTTT
CDR3: CASSQGLAFSTDTQYF
J: TRBJ2-3
size: NA
D: TRBD2
V: TRBV14

DNA: TGTGCCTGGAGTTCGCCCACAGGGGAACTCAATGAAAAACTGTTTTTT
CDR3: CAWSSPTGELNEKLFF
J: TRBJ1-4
size: NA
D: TRBD1
V: TRBV30

DNA: TGTGCCAGCAGCAAAGGGGGATTCTACAATGAGCAGTTCTTC
CDR3: CASSKGGFYNEQFF
J: TRBJ2-1
size: NA
D: NA
V: TRBV27

DNA: TGCGCCAGCAGCTTGGGGGTTTCTGCGTCAGTGCGTAACTATGGCTACACCTTC
CDR3: CASSLGVSASVRNYGYTF
J: TRBJ1-2
size: NA
D: NA
V: TRBV5-1

DNA: TGTGCCAGTAGTATATATAGCGGGACCTCCTACGAGCAGTACTTC
CDR3: CASSIYSGTSYEQYF
J: TRBJ2-7
size: NA
D: TRBD2
V: TRBV19

DNA: TGTGCCAGCAGTTTATCGAGGGGGTCCTATGGCTACACCTTC
CDR3: CASSLSRGSYGYTF
J: TRBJ1-2
size: NA
D: NA
V: TRBV27

DNA: TGTGCTAGTGGTACAGACCTGAACACTGAAGCTTTCTTT
CDR3: CASGTDLNTEAFF
J: TRBJ1-1
size: NA
D: NA
V: TRBV12-5

DNA: TGTGCCAGCACCACTCGGGGAGTCACCCCAGATACGCAGTATTTT
CDR3: CASTTRGVTPDTQYF
J: TRBJ2-3
size: NA
D: NA
V: TRBV7-9